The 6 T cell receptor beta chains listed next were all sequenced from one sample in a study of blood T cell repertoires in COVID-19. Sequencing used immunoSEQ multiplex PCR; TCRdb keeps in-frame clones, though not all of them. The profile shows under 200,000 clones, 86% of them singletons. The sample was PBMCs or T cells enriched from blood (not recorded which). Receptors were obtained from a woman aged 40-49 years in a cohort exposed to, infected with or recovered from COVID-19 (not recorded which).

This CDR3 reads CASSLLAASRTDTQYF. The CDR3, as DNA: TGTGCCAGCAGCTTGTTGGCCGCTTCTCGCACAGATACGCAGTATTTT. V and J are TRBV5-8 and TRBJ2-3; D is unclear. V dropped 1 base and J dropped 1 base, with 13 bases sitting between them. The CDR3 is made up of 16 amino acids. Germline V gene sequence: CDR1 SGHTS, CDR2 YDEGEE.

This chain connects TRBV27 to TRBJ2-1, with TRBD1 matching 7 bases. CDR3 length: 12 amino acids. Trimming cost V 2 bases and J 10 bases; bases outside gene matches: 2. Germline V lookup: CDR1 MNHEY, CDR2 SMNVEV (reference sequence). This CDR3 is CASSLKGAEQFF. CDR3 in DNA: TGTGCCAGCAGTTTAAAGGGGGCGGAGCAGTTCTTC.

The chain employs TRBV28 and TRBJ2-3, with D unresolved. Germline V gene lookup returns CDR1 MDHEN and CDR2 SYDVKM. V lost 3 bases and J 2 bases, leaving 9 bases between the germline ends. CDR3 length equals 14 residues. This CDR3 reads CASSLSPPTDTQYF. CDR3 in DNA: TGTGCCAGCAGTTTGAGCCCTCCCACAGATACGCAGTATTTT. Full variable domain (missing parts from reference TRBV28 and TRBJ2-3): DVKVTQSSRYLVKRTGEKVFLECVQDMDHENMFWYRQDPGLGLRLIYFSYDVKMKEKGDIPEGYSVSREKKERFSLILESASTNQTSMYLCASSLSPPTDTQYFGPGTRLTVL.

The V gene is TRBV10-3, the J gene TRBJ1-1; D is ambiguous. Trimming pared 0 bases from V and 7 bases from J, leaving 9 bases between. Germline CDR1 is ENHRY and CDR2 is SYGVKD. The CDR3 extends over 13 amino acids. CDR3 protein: CAISESPYNEAFF. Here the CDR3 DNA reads TGTGCCATCAGTGAGTCCCCGTATAATGAAGCTTTCTTT.

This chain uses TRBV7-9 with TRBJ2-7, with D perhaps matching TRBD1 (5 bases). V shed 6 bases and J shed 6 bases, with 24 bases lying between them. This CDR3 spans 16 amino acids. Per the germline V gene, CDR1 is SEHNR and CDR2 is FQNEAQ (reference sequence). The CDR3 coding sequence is TGTGCCAGCAGTCCTGACGGTAGGGGAAGAATCGGCGAGCAGTACTTC. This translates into CASSPDGRGRIGEQYF.

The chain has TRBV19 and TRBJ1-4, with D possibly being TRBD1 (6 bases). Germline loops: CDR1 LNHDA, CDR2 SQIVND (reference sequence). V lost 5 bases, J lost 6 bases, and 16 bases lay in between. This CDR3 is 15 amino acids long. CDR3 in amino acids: CASSEQGIRDEKLFF. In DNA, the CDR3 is TGTGCCAGTAGTGAACAGGGAATTCGGGATGAAAAACTGTTTTTT.